Shown below are 2 T cell receptor beta chains from a single sample sequenced in a study of T cells in Graves' hyperthyroidism and ophthalmopathy. RNA transcripts provided the source from which TCR beta CDR3 regions were amplified. HTBI primers were the set used in a first-round RT-PCR of the TCR CDR3. Each CDR3 protein is one row after TCRdb ran MiXCR on the multiplex PCR reads. Seen here are some 490,000 distinct CDR3 sequences, 15% to 20% observed once, and the top ten hold around 28%. Sequencing input: blood. These receptors were obtained from a woman aged 25 to 39 with Graves' ophthalmopathy.

A few counts support this clonotype. The chain has TRBV15 and TRBJ1-2; the D is unclear. The CDR3 sequence is 15 residues long. Trimming took off 4 bases at V and 8 bases at J, with 20 bases between the two ends. Germline V lookup: CDR1 LNHNV, CDR2 YYDKDF (reference sequence). The CDR3 is CATSTSPGRRWGYTF. CDR3 in DNA: TGTGCCACCAGCACGTCTCCGGGCCGCCGCTGGGGCTACACCTTC. The full variable domain, rest sourced from reference TRBV15 and TRBJ1-2, is DAMVIQNPRYQVTQFGKPVTLSCSQTLNHNVMYWYQQKSSQAPKLLFHYYDKDFNNEADTPDNFQSRRPNTSFCFLDIRSPGLGDTAMYLCATSTSPGRRWGYTFGSGTRLTVV.

This clonotype was counted at least ten times. This chain uses TRBV11-2 with TRBJ2-3; D may be TRBD2 (6 bases). The germline gives CDR1 SGHAT, CDR2 FQNNGV. V gave up 5 bases and J gave up 6 bases, with 21 bases separating them. The CDR3 is 16 residues long. The CDR3 DNA is TGTGCCAGCAGCCCATTGGGGGGAGGACACCTGGATACGCAGTATTTT. Amino acids: CASSPLGGGHLDTQYF.